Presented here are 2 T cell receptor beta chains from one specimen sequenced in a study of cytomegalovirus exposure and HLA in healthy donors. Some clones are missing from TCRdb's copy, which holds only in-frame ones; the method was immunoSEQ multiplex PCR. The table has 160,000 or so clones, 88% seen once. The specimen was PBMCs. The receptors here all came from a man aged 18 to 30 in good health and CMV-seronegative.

The CDR3 DNA reads as TGTGCCAGCAGTGAAGGGGGGAGGGGGTTCGGGAAAGCTTTCTTT. Protein: CASSEGGRGFGKAFF. The chain is built from TRBV6-1 and TRBJ1-1; the D gene is possibly TRBD1 (6 bases). Per the germline V gene, CDR1 is MNHNS and CDR2 is SASEGT. The CDR3 has 15 amino acids. V was cut by 1 base and J by 9 bases, with 18 bases left in between.

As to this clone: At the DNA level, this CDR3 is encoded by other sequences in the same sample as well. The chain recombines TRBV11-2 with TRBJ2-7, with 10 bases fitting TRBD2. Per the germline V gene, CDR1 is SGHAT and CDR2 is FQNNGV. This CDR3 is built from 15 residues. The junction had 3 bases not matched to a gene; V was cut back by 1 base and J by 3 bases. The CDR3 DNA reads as TGTGCCAGCAGCTTAGTTCTAGCGGGAGTCTACGAGCAGTACTTC. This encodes CASSLVLAGVYEQYF.